This paragraph covers one T cell receptor beta chain sequence. Antigen unknown. Ranging in age from about 6 to 100, the donors were healthy Caucasian individuals from Russia. Isolation yielded PBMCs, at least 6 million per sample, in every case. These data originate in a study of blood T cells in healthy people across ages. Study observations and caveats: Higher diversity, along with more naive CD4+ cells, distinguished long-lived donors from aged donors.

PCR was performed a second time for about 7 to 12 cycles using a sample-barcoded 5' primer and a J-beta primer mix. TCRdb called the 5' RACE reads again in MiXCR, with one record for every CDR3 protein. Of about 1.1 million distinct CDR3 sequences in the sample, more than 30% are singletons; the top ten hold about 12%. The CDR3 contains 16 residues. V gave up 7 bases and J gave up 1 base, with 17 bases separating them. What was sequenced was blood. This receptor was obtained from a young man in good health. The rearrangement uses TRBV12-3 or TRBV12-4 and TRBJ1-5; D gene unclear. The CDR3 nucleotides are TGTGCCAGCACCCACTCGGGATCCTTGAGCAATCAGCCCCAGCATTTT. This encodes CASTHSGSLSNQPQHF.